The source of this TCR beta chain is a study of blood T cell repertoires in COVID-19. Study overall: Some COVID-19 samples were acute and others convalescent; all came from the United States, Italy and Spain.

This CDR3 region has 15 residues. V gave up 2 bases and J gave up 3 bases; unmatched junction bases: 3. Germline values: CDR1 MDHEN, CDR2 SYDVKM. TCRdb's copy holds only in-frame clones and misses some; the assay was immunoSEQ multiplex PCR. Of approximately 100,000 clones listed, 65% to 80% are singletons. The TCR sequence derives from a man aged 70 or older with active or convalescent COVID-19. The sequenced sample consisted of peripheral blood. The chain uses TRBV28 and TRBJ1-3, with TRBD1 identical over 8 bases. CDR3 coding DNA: TGTGCCAGCAGTTTAGCAGGGGGCCTTGGAAACACCATATATTTT. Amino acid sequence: CASSLAGGLGNTIYF.